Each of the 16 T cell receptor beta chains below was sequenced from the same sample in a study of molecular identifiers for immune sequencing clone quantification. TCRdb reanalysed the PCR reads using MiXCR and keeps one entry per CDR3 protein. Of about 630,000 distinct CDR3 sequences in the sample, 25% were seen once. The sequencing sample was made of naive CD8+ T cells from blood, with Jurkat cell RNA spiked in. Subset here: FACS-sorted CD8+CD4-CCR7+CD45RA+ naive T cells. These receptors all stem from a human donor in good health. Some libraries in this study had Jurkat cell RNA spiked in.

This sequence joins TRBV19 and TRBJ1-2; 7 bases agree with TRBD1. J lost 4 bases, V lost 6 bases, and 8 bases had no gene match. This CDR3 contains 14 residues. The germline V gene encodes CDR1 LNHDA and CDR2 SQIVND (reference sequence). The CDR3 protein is CASSYRQGGYGYTF. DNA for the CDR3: TGTGCCAGTAGCTACCGGCAGGGGGGCTATGGCTACACCTTC.

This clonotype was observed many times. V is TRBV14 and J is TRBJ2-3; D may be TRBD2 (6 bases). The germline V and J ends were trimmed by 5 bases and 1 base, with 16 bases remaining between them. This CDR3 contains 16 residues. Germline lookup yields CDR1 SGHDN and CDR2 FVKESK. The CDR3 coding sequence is TGTGCCAGCAGCACCGAAGCGGGCCCAGGCACAGATACGCAGTATTTT. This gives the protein CASSTEAGPGTDTQYF.

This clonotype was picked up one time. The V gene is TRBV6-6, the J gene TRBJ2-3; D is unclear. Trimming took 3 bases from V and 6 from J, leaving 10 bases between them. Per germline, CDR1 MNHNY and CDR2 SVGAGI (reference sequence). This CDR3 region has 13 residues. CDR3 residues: CASSYPGLDTQYF. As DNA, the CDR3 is TGTGCCAGCAGTTATCCCGGGTTGGATACGCAGTATTTT.

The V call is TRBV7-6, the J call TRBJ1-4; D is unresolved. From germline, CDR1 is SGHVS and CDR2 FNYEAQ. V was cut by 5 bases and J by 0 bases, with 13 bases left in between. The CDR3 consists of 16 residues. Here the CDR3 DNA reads TGTGCCAGCAGCGATCACCCAAGCACAACTAATGAAAAACTGTTTTTT. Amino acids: CASSDHPSTTNEKLFF. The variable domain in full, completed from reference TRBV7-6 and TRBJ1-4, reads GAGVSQSPRYKVTKRGQDVALRCDPISGHVSLYWYRQALGQGPEFLTYFNYEAQQDKSGLPNDRFSAERPEGSISTLTIQRTEQRDSAMYRCASSDHPSTTNEKLFFGSGTQLSVL.

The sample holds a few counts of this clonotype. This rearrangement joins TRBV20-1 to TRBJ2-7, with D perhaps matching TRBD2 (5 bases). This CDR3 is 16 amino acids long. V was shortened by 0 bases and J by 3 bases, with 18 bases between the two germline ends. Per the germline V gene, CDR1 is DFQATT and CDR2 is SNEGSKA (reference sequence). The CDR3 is CSAREGLGSAFYEQYF. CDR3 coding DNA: TGCAGTGCTAGAGAAGGACTGGGCTCGGCCTTCTACGAGCAGTACTTC.

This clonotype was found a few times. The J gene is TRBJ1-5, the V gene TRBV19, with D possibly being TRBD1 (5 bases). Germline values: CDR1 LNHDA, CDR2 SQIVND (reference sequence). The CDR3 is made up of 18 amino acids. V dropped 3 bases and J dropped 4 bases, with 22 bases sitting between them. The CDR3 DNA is TGTGCCAGTAGTATTGGCTCGGGGGTCGCCCTCCAAAATCAGCCCCAGCATTTT. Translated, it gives CASSIGSGVALQNQPQHF.

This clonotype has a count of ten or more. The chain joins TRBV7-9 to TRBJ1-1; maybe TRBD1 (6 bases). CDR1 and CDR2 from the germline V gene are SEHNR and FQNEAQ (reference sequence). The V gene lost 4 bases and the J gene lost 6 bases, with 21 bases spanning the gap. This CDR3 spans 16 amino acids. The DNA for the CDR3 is TGTGCCAGCAGCTCAAAAGGAGGGGGGAATAACCCTGAAGCTTTCTTT. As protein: CASSSKGGGNNPEAFF.

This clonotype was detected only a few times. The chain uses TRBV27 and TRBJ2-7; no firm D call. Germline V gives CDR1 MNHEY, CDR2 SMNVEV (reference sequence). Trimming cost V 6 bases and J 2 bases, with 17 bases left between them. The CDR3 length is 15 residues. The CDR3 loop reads CASSLGKNNPYEQYF. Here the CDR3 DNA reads TGTGCCAGCAGCTTGGGTAAAAATAACCCCTACGAGCAGTACTTC.

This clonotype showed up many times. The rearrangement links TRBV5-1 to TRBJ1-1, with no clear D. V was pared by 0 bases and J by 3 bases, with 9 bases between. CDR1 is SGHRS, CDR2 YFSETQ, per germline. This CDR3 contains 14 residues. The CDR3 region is CASSLDGVYTEAFF. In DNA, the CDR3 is TGCGCCAGCAGCTTGGACGGTGTGTACACTGAAGCTTTCTTT.

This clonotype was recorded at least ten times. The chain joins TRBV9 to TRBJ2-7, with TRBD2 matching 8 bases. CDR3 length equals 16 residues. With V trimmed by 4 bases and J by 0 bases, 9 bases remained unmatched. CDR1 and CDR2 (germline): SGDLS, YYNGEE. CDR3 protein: CASSPGGAPSSYEQYF. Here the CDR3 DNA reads TGTGCCAGCAGCCCGGGGGGGGCCCCGAGCTCCTACGAGCAGTACTTC.

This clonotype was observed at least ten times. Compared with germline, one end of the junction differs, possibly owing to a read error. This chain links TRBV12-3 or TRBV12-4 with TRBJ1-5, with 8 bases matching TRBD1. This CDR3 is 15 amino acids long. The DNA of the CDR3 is TGTGCCAGCAGCTTAGGACAGGGTGGCAATCAGCCCCAGCATTTT. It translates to CASSLGQGGNQPQHF.

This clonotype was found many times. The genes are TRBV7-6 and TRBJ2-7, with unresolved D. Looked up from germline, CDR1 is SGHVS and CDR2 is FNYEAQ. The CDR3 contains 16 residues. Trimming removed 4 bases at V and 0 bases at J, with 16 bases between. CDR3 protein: CASSSLVAASSYEQYF. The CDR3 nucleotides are TGTGCCAGCAGCTCCTTGGTGGCGGCAAGCTCCTACGAGCAGTACTTC.

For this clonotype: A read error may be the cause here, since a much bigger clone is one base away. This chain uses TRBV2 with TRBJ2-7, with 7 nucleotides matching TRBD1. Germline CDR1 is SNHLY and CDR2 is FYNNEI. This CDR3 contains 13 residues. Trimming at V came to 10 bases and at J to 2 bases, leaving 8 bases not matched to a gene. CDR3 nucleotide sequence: TGTGCCATCAACCCGGGACAGACCTACGAGCAGTACTTC. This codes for CAINPGQTYEQYF.

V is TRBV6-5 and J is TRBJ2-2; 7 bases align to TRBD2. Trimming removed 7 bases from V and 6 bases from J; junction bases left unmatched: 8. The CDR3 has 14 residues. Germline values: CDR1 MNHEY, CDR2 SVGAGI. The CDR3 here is CASIDRDYPGELFF. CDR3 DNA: TGTGCCAGCATCGACCGGGACTACCCCGGGGAGCTGTTTTTT.

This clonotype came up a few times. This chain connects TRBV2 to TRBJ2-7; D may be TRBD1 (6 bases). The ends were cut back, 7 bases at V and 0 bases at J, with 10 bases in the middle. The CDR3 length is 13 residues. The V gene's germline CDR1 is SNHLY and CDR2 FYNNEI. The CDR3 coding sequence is TGTGCCAGCAAATCGGACAGCTCCTACGAGCAGTACTTC. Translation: CASKSDSSYEQYF.

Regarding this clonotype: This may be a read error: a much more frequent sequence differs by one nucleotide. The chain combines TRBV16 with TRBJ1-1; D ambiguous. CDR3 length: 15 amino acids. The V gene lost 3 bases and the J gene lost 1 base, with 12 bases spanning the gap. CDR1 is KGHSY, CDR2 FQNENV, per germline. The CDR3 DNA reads TGTGCCAGCAGCCAGTCCGTATGCAGGAACACTGAAGCTTTCTTT. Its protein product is CASSQSVCRNTEAFF. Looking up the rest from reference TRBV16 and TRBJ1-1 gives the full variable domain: GEEVAQTPKHLVRGEGQKAKLYCAPIKGHSYVFWYQQVLKNEFKFLISFQNENVFDETGMPKERFSAKCLPNSPCSLEIQATKLEDSAVYFCASSQSVCRNTEAFFGQGTRLTVV.